This T cell receptor beta chain was sequenced in a study of metastatic and nonmetastatic thyroid tumors. Study-wide context: Comparison of repertoires was carried out across blood and tumor or nodule tissue from malignant and benign thyroid patients. Findings and caveats of the study: Reportedly, malignant thyroid tumors had significantly higher TCR beta diversity than benign nodules, in blood and tumor.

Ahead of thyroid surgery, no patient had received treatment of any kind. This clone was picked up many times. Its target is unknown. The V end was cut by 4 bases, the J end by 4 bases, with 10 bases between. The germline V gene has CDR1 SGHRS and CDR2 YFSETQ. The CDR3 loop spans 13 amino acids. Authors' processing steps: The distant-metastasis classifier for papillary thyroid cancer was built from CDR3 differences across clinicopathological groups. MiXCR re-clonotyped the PCR reads for TCRdb. TCRdb, rather than the study authors, made the V and J calls. This sample has 27,000 or so clones, with about 16% found just once.

The rearrangement uses TRBV5-1 and TRBJ2-3; D is perhaps TRBD1 (6 bases). This TCR was recovered from a male donor with papillary thyroid cancer or a benign thyroid nodule (not recorded which). Some clones in this sample may be carry-over from other donors' samples. Sequences were obtained from blood. The DNA of the CDR3 is TGCGCCAGCAGCGTGACAGGCGCAGATACGCAGTATTTT. Translation: CASSVTGADTQYF.